The 21 T cell receptor beta chains presented below share a single source sample, sequenced in a study of blood T cell repertoires in COVID-19 (dated by TCRdb to 2020 to 2021). The library was made by the immunoSEQ multiplex PCR assay. This is the immuneACCESS table as TCRdb keeps it, with only in-frame sequences that have V and J called. A part of the clones is gone; compared with another copy, unresolved V genes explain less than half, and the rest is unexplained. The sample records roughly 30,000 clones, 85% to 90% of which are singletons. Clones ranked in the top ten supply over 55% of the sample. Sequenced material: peripheral blood. These receptors all come from a man aged 65-85 years with acute or convalescent COVID-19.

The chain joins TRBV5-1 to TRBJ2-2; weak D call: TRBD2 (5 bases). This CDR3 has 15 residues. V was shortened by 4 bases and J by 5 bases, with 15 bases between the two germline ends. The germline V gene has CDR1 SGHRS and CDR2 YFSETQ. CDR3 in DNA: TGCGCCAGCAGCGTGGACGGGCGAGGGACCGGGGAGCTGTTTTTT. Translated, it gives CASSVDGRGTGELFF.

This rearrangement joins TRBV28 to TRBJ1-2; D might be TRBD1 (6 bases). Germline-derived CDR1 and CDR2 are MDHEN and SYDVKM. The ends were cut back, 4 bases at V and 4 bases at J, with 16 bases in the middle. This CDR3 region has 15 residues. This CDR3 is CASSSRDITIYGYTF. CDR3 coding DNA: TGTGCCAGCAGTTCCCGGGACATAACTATCTATGGCTACACCTTC.

The rearrangement uses TRBV23-1 and TRBJ2-4, with D possibly matching TRBD2 (6 bases). TRBV23-1 is flagged as an ORF with uncertain function. With 8 bases removed from V and 7 bases from J, the gap between germline ends came to 15 bases. This CDR3 is 13 amino acids long. The CDR3 region has the DNA TGCGCCAGCCAGGCGGGGTCAGGGAACATTCAGTACTTC. This sequence encodes CASQAGSGNIQYF.

V usage is TRBV5-1 and J usage is TRBJ2-2; unclear D gene. The CDR3 is 13 residues long. Trimming stripped 0 bases from V and 8 bases from J, with 8 bases between. Germline CDR1 reads SGHRS; CDR2 reads YFSETQ. The CDR3 sequence is CASSLGLSGELFF. As DNA, the CDR3 is TGCGCCAGCAGCTTGGGACTGTCTGGGGAGCTGTTTTTT.

The chain joins TRBV2 to TRBJ1-4; D not resolved. The V gene's germline CDR1 is SNHLY and CDR2 FYNNEI. Trimming cost V 7 bases and J 6 bases, with 9 bases left between them. CDR3 size: 12 residues. The CDR3 loop reads CASNAGDEKLFF. The CDR3 nucleotides are TGTGCCAGCAACGCCGGAGATGAAAAACTGTTTTTT. The complete variable domain, with remaining parts taken from reference TRBV2 and TRBJ1-4, reads EPEVTQTPSHQVTQMGQEVILRCVPISNHLYFYWYRQILGQKVEFLVSFYNNEISEKSEIFDDQFSVERPDGSNFTLKIRSTKLEDSAMYFCASNAGDEKLFFGSGTQLSVL.

The gene calls are TRBV5-5 and TRBJ1-1; 7 nucleotides line up with TRBD1. This CDR3 has 15 amino acids. The germline gives CDR1 SGHKS, CDR2 YYEKEE (reference sequence). V was pared by 4 bases and J by 0 bases, with 6 bases of the junction left unmatched. CDR3 bases: TGTGCCAGCAGCATGGGGACAGTTCTGAACACTGAAGCTTTCTTT. This sequence encodes CASSMGTVLNTEAFF.

This chain joins TRBV12-3 or TRBV12-4 and TRBJ1-4; perhaps TRBD1 as D (5 bases). V gave up 3 bases and J gave up 6 bases, with 8 bases separating them. The CDR3 totals 13 residues. CDR3 region: CASSFSTDEKLFF. The CDR3 bases are TGTGCCAGCAGTTTTTCGACAGATGAAAAACTGTTTTTT.

The chain links TRBV21-1 to TRBJ1-2. TRBV21-1 is an annotated pseudogene. The CDR3 is 14 residues long. The CDR3 bases are TGTGCCAGCAGCCCGCTAGAGAGCCTCGAGGGCTACACCTTC. It codes for CASSPLESLEGYTF.

This clone turned up a few times. The chain recombines TRBV10-2 with TRBJ1-1; D possibly corresponds to TRBD1 (5 bases). V lost 3 bases to trimming and J lost 0 bases, with 17 bases between them. CDR1 and CDR2 from the germline V gene are WSHSY and SAAADI. The CDR3 runs 17 residues. DNA of the CDR3: TGCGCCAGCAGTGATATGGCGGGAATGGACATGAACACTGAAGCTTTCTTT. Encoded protein: CASSDMAGMDMNTEAFF.

The V gene is TRBV10-3, the J gene TRBJ1-2; the D gene is possibly TRBD1 (5 bases). The CDR3 has 11 residues. Deletions cut 4 bases from V and 8 bases from J, with 8 bases between. CDR1 and CDR2 (germline): ENHRY, SYGVKD. The CDR3 protein is CAISGEGGYTF. The DNA of the CDR3 is TGTGCCATCAGTGGGGAGGGGGGCTACACCTTC.

As DNA, the CDR3 is TGTGCCTGGAGTCCCTTAGCGGGGTTCACAGATACGCAGTATTTT. Protein sequence: CAWSPLAGFTDTQYF. The rearrangement uses TRBV30 and TRBJ2-3; 8 positions match TRBD2. The V gene's germline CDR1 is GTSNPN and CDR2 SVGIG (reference sequence). The ends lost 2 bases at V and 2 bases at J; junction bases unmatched: 6. CDR3 size: 15 residues.

The genes are TRBV19 and TRBJ2-5; TRBD1 matches 10 bases. V was clipped by 5 bases and J by 6 bases; unmatched bases: 6. The CDR3 spans 14 residues. Germline CDR1 LNHDA, CDR2 SQIVND (reference sequence). This CDR3 reads CASSVTGGAQTQYF. CDR3 coding DNA: TGTGCCAGTAGTGTGACAGGGGGCGCTCAGACCCAGTACTTC. Full variable domain (missing parts from reference TRBV19 and TRBJ2-5): DGGITQSPKYLFRKEGQNVTLSCEQNLNHDAMYWYRQDPGQGLRLIYYSQIVNDFQKGDIAEGYSVSREKKESFPLTVTSAQKNPTAFYLCASSVTGGAQTQYFGPGTRLLVL.

The CDR3: CASRRTVSNQPQHF. The CDR3 DNA follows: TGTGCCAGTAGGAGGACAGTCTCCAATCAGCCCCAGCATTTT. The genes are TRBV19 and TRBJ1-5; D is possibly TRBD1 (6 bases). The CDR3 covers 14 residues. Germline loops: CDR1 LNHDA, CDR2 SQIVND (reference sequence). V shed 6 bases and J shed 3 bases, with 12 bases lying between them.

V and J are TRBV10-3 and TRBJ1-2; the D is unclear. Germline CDR1 reads ENHRY; CDR2 reads SYGVKD. This CDR3 spans 14 amino acids. Trimming cost V 4 bases and J 3 bases, with 12 bases left between them. The CDR3 region is CAISVELLHYGYTF. For the CDR3, the DNA is TGTGCCATCAGTGTTGAGTTACTCCACTATGGCTACACCTTC.

The table lists this clone with a few counts. J is TRBJ1-2 and V is TRBV19, with D uncertain. Germline V gene sequence: CDR1 LNHDA, CDR2 SQIVND (reference sequence). CDR3 length: 14 residues. Trimming took off 0 bases at V and 8 bases at J, with 13 bases between the two ends. The chain's CDR3 is CASSIDQGVEGYTF. In nucleotides, the CDR3 is TGTGCCAGTAGTATAGATCAAGGAGTCGAGGGCTACACCTTC.

The J gene is TRBJ2-1, the V gene TRBV3-1 (or the pseudogene TRBV3-2); possible D gene TRBD1, 5 bases. CDR1 and CDR2 from the germline V gene are LGHDT and YNNKEL (reference sequence). This CDR3 contains 14 residues. V shed 4 bases and J shed 4 bases, with 11 bases lying between them. CDR3 residues: CASSPTDSYNEQFF. CDR3 DNA sequence: TGTGCCAGCAGCCCGACCGACAGTTACAATGAGCAGTTCTTC.

The chain is built from TRBV5-5 and TRBJ2-1, with TRBD1 matching 7 bases. This CDR3 is 14 amino acids long. Germline CDR1 and CDR2: SGHKS and YYEKEE (reference sequence). The trim removed 0 bases at V and 8 bases at J, leaving 5 bases unmatched. The CDR3 DNA reads TGTGCCAGCAGCTTGGGACAGGGAATGGATGAGCAGTTCTTC. Amino acids: CASSLGQGMDEQFF. Together with reference TRBV5-5 and TRBJ2-1, the CDR3 gives the full variable domain: DAGVTQSPTHLIKTRGQQVTLRCSPISGHKSVSWYQQVLGQGPQFIFQYYEKEERGRGNFPDRFSARQFPNYSSELNVNALLLGDSALYLCASSLGQGMDEQFFGPGTRLTVL.

This chain joins TRBV10-3 and TRBJ2-1; 10 bases align to TRBD1. V lost 5 bases to trimming and J lost 4 bases; unmatched junction nucleotides: 11. The CDR3 runs to 17 residues. CDR1 is ENHRY and CDR2 is SYGVKD in the germline V gene. This chain's CDR3 is CAISRLLRTGGYNEQFF. CDR3 in DNA: TGTGCCATCAGTCGGCTTCTTAGGACAGGGGGTTACAATGAGCAGTTCTTC.

V and J are TRBV19 and TRBJ2-1; 7 nucleotides line up with TRBD1. The CDR3 is made up of 15 amino acids. Per germline, CDR1 LNHDA and CDR2 SQIVND (reference sequence). V shed 4 bases and J 4 bases; nucleotides not matched to a gene: 7. Here the CDR3 reads CASSSDRGPYNEQFF. CDR3 nucleotide sequence: TGTGCCAGTAGTAGCGATAGGGGGCCTTACAATGAGCAGTTCTTC.

The rearrangement joins TRBV28 to TRBJ1-1, with 7 bases matching TRBD1. The CDR3 runs 12 residues. Germline V gene sequence: CDR1 MDHEN, CDR2 SYDVKM. Germline trimming cut 5 bases from V and 8 bases from J; bases unmatched to any gene: 5. The CDR3 DNA is TGTGCCAGCAGTCGGGACAGAAGGGAAGCTTTCTTT. It encodes CASSRDRREAFF.

V and J are TRBV6-5 and TRBJ1-2; possibly TRBD1 for D (6 bases). Between the trimmed V and J ends, which lost 6 bases and 3 bases, there was a span of 11 bases. The germline CDR1 and CDR2 sequences are MNHEY and SVGAGI. The CDR3 is 13 residues long. CDR3 amino acids: CASRATGDYGYTF. CDR3 nucleotides: TGTGCCAGCAGAGCGACAGGTGACTATGGCTACACCTTC.